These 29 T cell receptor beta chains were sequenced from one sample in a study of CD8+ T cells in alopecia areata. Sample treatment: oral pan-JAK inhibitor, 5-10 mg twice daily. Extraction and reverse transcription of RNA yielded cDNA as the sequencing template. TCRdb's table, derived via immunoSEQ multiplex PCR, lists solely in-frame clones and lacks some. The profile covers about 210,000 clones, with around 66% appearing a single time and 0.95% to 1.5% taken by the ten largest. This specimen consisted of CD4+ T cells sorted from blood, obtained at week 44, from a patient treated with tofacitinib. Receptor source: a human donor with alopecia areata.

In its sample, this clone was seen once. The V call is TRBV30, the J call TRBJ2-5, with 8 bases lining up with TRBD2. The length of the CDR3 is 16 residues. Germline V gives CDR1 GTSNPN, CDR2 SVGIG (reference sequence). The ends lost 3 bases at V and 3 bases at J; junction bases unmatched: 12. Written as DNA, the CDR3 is TGTGCCTGGAGCCTCGGGACTAGGGCAACCAAAGAGACCCAGTACTTC. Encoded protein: CAWSLGTRATKETQYF.

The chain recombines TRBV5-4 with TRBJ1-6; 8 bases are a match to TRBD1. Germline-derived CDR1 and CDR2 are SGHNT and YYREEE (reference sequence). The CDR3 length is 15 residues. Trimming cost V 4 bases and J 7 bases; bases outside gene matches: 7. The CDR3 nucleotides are TGTGCCAGCAGCCCTGGACAGGGCGCCAATTCACCCCTCCACTTT. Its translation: CASSPGQGANSPLHF.

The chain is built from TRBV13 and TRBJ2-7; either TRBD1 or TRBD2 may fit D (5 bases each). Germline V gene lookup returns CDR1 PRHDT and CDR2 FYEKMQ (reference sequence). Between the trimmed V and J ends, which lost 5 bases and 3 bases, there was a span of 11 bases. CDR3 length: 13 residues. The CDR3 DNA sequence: TGTGCCAGCAGCCCGGTGGGGGTCTACGAGCAGTACTTC. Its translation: CASSPVGVYEQYF. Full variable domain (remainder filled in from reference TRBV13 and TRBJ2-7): AAGVIQSPRHLIKEKRETATLKCYPIPRHDTVYWYQQGPGQDPQFLISFYEKMQSDKGSIPDRFSAQQFSDYHSELNMSSLELGDSALYFCASSPVGVYEQYFGPGTRLTVT.

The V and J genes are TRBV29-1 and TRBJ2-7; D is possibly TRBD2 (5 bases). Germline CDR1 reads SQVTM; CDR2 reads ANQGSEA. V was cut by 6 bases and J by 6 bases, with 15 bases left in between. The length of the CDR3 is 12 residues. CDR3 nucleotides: TGCAGCGTCAGAAGCCAGGCGGGCGAGCAGTACTTC. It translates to CSVRSQAGEQYF.

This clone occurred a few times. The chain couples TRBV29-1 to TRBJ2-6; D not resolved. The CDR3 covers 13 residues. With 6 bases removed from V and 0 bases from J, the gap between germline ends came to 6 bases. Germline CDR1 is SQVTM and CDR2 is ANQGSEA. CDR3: CSVGYSGANVLTF. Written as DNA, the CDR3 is TGCAGCGTAGGGTACTCTGGGGCCAACGTCCTGACTTTC.

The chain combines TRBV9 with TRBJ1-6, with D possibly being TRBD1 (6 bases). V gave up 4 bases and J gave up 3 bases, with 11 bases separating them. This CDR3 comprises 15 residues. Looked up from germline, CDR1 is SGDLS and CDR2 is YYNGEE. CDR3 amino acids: CASSQNRDYNSPLHF. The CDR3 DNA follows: TGTGCCAGCAGCCAGAACAGGGACTATAATTCACCCCTCCACTTT.

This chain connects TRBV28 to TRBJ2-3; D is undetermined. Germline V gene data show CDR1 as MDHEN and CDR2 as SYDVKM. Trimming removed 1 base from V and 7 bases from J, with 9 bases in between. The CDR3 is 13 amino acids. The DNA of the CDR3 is TGTGCCAGCAGTTTATCGGGTATGAATACGCAGTATTTT. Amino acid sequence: CASSLSGMNTQYF.

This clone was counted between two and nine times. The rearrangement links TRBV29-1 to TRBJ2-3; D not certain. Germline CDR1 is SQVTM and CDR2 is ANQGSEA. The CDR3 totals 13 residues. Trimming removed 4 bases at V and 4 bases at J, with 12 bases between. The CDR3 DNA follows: TGCAGCGTTGGATGGACGGGTCCAGATACGCAGTATTTT. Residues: CSVGWTGPDTQYF.

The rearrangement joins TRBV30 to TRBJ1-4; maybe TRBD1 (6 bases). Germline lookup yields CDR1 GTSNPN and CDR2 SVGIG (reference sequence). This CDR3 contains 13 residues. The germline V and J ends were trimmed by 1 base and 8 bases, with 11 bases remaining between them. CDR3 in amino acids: CAWSDRVGEKLFF. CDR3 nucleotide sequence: TGTGCCTGGAGTGACAGGGTTGGAGAAAAACTGTTTTTT.

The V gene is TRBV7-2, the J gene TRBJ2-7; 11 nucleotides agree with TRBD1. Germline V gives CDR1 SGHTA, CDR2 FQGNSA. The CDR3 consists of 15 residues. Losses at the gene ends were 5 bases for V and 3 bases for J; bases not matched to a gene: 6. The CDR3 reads CASSLSGTGGYEQYF. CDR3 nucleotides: TGTGCCAGCAGCCTCTCCGGGACAGGGGGCTACGAGCAGTACTTC.

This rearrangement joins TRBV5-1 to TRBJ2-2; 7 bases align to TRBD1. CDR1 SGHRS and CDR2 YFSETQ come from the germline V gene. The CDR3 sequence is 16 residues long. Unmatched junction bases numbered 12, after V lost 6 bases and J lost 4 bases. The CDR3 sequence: CASMVGTEIFTGELFF. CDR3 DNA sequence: TGCGCCAGCATGGTTGGGACAGAGATCTTCACCGGGGAGCTGTTTTTT.

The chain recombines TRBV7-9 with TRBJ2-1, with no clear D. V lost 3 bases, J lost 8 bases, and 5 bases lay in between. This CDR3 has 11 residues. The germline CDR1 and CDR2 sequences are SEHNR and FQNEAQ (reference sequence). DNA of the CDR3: TGTGCCAGCAGCTTTATCCATGAGCAGTTCTTC. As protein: CASSFIHEQFF.

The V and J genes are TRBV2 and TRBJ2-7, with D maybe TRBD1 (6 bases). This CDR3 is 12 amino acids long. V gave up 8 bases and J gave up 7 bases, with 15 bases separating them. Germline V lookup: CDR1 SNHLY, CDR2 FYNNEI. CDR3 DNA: TGTGCCAGCGGCACAGGGTTGAGGGAGCAGTACTTC. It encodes CASGTGLREQYF.

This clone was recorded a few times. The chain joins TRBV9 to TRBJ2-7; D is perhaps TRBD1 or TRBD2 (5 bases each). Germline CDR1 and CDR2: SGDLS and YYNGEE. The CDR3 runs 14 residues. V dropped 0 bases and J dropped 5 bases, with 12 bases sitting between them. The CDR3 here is CASSVALRGDEQYF. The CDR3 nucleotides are TGTGCCAGCAGCGTAGCTCTCCGAGGGGACGAGCAGTACTTC.

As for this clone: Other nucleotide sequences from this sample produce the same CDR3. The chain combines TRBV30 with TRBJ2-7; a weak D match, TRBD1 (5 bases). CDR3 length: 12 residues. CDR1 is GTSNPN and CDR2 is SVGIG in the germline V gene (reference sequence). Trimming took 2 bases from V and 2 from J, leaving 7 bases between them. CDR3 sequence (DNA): TGTGCCTGGAGTACAGGCCCCTACGAGCAGTACTTC. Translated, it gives CAWSTGPYEQYF.

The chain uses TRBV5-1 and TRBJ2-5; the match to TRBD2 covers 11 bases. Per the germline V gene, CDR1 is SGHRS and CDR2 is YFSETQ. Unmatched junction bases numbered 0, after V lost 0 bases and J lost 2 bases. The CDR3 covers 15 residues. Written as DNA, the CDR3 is TGCGCCAGCAGCTTGGCTAGCGGGGGGCAAGAGACCCAGTACTTC. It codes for CASSLASGGQETQYF.

The CDR3 DNA sequence: TGTGCCAGCACCCTCCGGCTAGCGGGGGGTCATAAAGGTGAGCAGTTCTTC. This gives the protein CASTLRLAGGHKGEQFF. The chain uses TRBV11-2 and TRBJ2-1; 11 bases are a match to TRBD2. CDR1 is SGHAT, CDR2 FQNNGV, per germline. The CDR3 runs 17 residues. With 7 bases clipped from V and 9 bases from J, the junction kept 17 bases outside the gene matches.

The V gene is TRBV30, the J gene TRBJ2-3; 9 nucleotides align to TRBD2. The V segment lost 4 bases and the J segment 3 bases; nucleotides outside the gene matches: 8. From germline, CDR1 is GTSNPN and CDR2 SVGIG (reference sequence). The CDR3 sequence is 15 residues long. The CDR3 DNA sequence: TGTGCCTGGATGTTCGGCGGGGGGGTAACAGATACGCAGTATTTT. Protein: CAWMFGGGVTDTQYF.

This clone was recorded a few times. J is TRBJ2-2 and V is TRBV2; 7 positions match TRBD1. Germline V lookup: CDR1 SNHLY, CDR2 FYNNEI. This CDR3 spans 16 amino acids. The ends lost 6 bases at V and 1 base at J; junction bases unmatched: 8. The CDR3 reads CASSPTGTVNTGELFF. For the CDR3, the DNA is TGTGCCAGCAGCCCAACCGGGACAGTGAACACCGGGGAGCTGTTTTTT.

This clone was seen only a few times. The CDR3 nucleotides are TGTGCCAGCCATACAACCGGGATCAATACCGGGGAGCTGTTTTTT. Encoded protein: CASHTTGINTGELFF. This rearrangement joins TRBV6-7 to TRBJ2-2, with D maybe TRBD2 (5 bases). TRBV6-7 carries the ORF label, with uncertain function. Trimming removed 8 bases at V and 5 bases at J, with 18 bases between. The CDR3 has 15 residues.

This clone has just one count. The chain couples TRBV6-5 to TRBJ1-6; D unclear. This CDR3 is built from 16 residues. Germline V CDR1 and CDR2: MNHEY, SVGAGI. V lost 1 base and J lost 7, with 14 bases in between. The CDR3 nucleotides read TGTGCCAGCAGTTACTTCGCAAAGGGATGGAATTCACCCCTCCACTTT. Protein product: CASSYFAKGWNSPLHF.

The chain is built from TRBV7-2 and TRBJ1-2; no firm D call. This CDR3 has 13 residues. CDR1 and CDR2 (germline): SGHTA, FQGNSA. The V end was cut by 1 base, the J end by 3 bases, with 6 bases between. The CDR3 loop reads CASSLGADYGYTF. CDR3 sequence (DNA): TGTGCCAGCAGCTTAGGGGCGGACTATGGCTACACCTTC.

The DNA for the CDR3 is TGCAGCGTTACCCAGGGGGGGGTCACCGGGGAGCTGTTTTTT. Residues: CSVTQGGVTGELFF. This rearrangement joins TRBV29-1 to TRBJ2-2, with D perhaps assigned TRBD1 or TRBD2 (7 bases each). CDR3 size: 14 residues. CDR1 and CDR2 from the germline V gene are SQVTM and ANQGSEA. Trimming shortened V by 5 bases and J by 4 bases, and 14 bases separated the two germline ends.

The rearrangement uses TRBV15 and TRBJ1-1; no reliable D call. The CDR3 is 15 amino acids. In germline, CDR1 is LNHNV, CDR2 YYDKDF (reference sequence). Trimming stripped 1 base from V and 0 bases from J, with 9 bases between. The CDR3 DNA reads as TGTGCCACCAGCAGAGCTAATAGAATGAACACTGAAGCTTTCTTT. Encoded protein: CATSRANRMNTEAFF.

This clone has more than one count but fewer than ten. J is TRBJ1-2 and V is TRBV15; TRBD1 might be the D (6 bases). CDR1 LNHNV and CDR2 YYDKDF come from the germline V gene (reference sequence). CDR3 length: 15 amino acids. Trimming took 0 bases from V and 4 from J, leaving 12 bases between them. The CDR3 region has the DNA TGTGCCACCAGCAGAGAGGGGGCAGCTACCTATGGCTACACCTTC. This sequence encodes CATSREGAATYGYTF.

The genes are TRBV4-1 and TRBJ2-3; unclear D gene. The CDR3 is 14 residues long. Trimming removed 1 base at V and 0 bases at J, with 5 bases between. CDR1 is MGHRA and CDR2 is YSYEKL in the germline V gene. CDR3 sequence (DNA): TGCGCCAGCAGCCAAGCGGTTAGCACAGATACGCAGTATTTT. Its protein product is CASSQAVSTDTQYF.

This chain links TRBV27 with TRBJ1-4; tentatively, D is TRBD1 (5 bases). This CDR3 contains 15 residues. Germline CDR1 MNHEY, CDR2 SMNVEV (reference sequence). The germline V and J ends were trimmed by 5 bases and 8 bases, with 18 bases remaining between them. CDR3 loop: CASSPAGPGREKLFF. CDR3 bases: TGTGCCAGCAGTCCAGCCGGGCCGGGGCGGGAAAAACTGTTTTTT. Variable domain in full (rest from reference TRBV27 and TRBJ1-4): EAQVTQNPRYLITVTGKKLTVTCSQNMNHEYMSWYRQDPGLGLRQIYYSMNVEVTDKGDVPEGYKVSRKEKRNFPLILESPSPNQTSLYFCASSPAGPGREKLFFGSGTQLSVL.

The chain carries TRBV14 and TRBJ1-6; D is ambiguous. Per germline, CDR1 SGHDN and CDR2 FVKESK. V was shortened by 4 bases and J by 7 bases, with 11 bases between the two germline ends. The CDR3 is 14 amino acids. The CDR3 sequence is CASSRRLGNSPLHF. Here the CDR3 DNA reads TGTGCCAGCAGCCGCCGGTTGGGGAATTCACCCCTCCACTTT.

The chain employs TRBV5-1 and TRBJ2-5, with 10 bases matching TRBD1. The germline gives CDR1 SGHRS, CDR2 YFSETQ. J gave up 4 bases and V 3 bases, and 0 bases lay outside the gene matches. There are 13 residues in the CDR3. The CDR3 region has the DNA TGCGCCAGCAGCTGGGACAGGGGAGAGACCCAGTACTTC. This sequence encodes CASSWDRGETQYF.